Included here is one T cell receptor (beta chain) sequence, with context. Its antigen target is currently unknown. Base qualities are missing; no much larger clone stands one base away. V is cut by 0 bases and J by 10 bases, and the space between the germline ends is 9 bases. Including the terminal cysteine and phenylalanine, the CDR3 comprises 12 residues. Only the CDR3 region is kept as DNA, spanning 36 bases read in frame from base 1. From the germline V gene, CDR1 is MNHEY and CDR2 is SVGAGI. This sample was taken from a study of CD8+ T cells in alopecia areata (dated by TCRdb to about 2018). For the study in its entirety: Treated patients were enrolled in an open-label pilot trial of oral tofacitinib at 5 to 10 mg twice daily for moderate-to-severe alopecia areata. Patients stayed on tofacitinib for 6 to 18 months and then had 6 months of follow-up off drug so that delayed response and recurrence could be assessed. High-throughput TCRbeta sequencing was used to examine T cell clonal expansion in alopecia areata in both the C3H/HeJ mouse model and human patients. On the human side, TCRbeta sequencing was run on scalp tissue and on sorted CD4+ and CD8+ peripheral blood T cells from healthy controls and from alopecia areata patients with either patchy or totalis/universalis disease. Biopsies were taken from tofacitinib-treated patients at baseline and again at 4 and 24 weeks into treatment, and several of those patients also had a later scalp biopsy. Scalp clonality was compared across normal scalp (n=4), patchy alopecia areata scalp (n=8), and alopecia totalis/universalis scalp (n=8). RNA was obtained with the PAXgene miRNA kit for fixed scalp, the miRNeasy kit for PBMCs, and the RNeasy kit for mouse skin. TCRbeta CDR3 regions were amplified by immunoSEQ multiplex PCR with 35 Vbeta forward and 13 Jbeta reverse primers.

Receptor amplification or capture employed the immunoSEQ multiplex PCR assay. RNA was extracted from all samples and reverse transcribed into cDNA as template for TCR sequencing. First-strand cDNA was synthesized using SuperScript III with a 2:1 mix of oligo-dT and random hexamers. A synthetic immune receptor repertoire was used to assess amplification bias, and residual bias was removed computationally. Turning to the authors' computational methods: Raw reads were preprocessed to remove errors, and CDR3 was defined by IMGT conventions from the conserved cysteine to phenylalanine. Clonality was computed by normalizing Shannon entropy by log2 of the number of productive unique TCRs and subtracting the result from 1. Whether scalp clones were CD4 or CD8 was inferred by matching scalp TCRbeta sequences against CD4 and CD8 repertoires sorted from blood. TCRdb stores this immuneACCESS table with in-frame sequences only. Part of the clones is absent; in the studies checked, under half of the shortfall reflects unresolved V genes, and no reason is known for the rest. V and J calls and clone size follow that table, whereas D and trimming were derived from the DNA. The sample table holds over 120,000 clones, of which 45% to 60% were seen once. The ten largest make up 0.95% to 1% of the sample.

What this sample's time point label stands for: baseline before oral tofacitinib. From alopecia areata patients, peripheral blood was collected along with lesional scalp punch biopsies. PBMCs were separated by density centrifugation and stained for CD3, CD4 and CD8, after which CD4+ and CD8+ T cells were sorted on a FACSAria. Findings and caveats that apply to the study as a whole: Compared with normal scalp, lesional scalp had higher clonality and more expanded CD8+ clones, particularly in alopecia totalis/universalis, a pattern that suggests antigenic drive. TCR sequences shared between patients were less clear than in mice, possibly partly because of HLA diversity in the patient population. Unlike mouse skin, which is dominated by gammadelta T cells, normal human skin has resident alphabeta T cells that are also sequenced, and this complicates analysis of the scalp TCR repertoire.

The TCR sequence derives from a human donor with alopecia areata. The receptor chain draws on TRBV6-5 and TRBJ1-2; no D gene call is confident. The sequencing used CD4+ T cells sorted from blood, collected at week 0. The DNA sequence is given as TGTGCCAGCAGTTACTCGATTGGTGACTACACCTTC. This translates into CASSYSIGDYTF.